The present T cell receptor (beta chain) was sequenced within a study of blood T cell repertoires in COVID-19. Turning to the study itself: Donors in the United States, Italy and Spain gave samples during acute or convalescent COVID-19. Sources were T cells, B-cell-depleted T cells, or PBMCs; the material itself was cDNA or gDNA.

Original methodology: Amplification of reference gene primers was used by the study to estimate nucleated cell counts. Only in-frame clones appear in the TCRdb table, and some are missing; sequencing was by immunoSEQ multiplex PCR. V and J calls and clone size are given by that table; D and trimming were obtained from the DNA. The sample consists of approximately 130,000 clones, about 70% of them appearing once. Germline values: CDR1 MDHEN, CDR2 SYDVKM. V shed 2 bases and J shed 2 bases, with 6 bases lying between them. The CDR3 contains 13 residues. The chain joins TRBV28 to TRBJ1-2; D uncertain. The receptor comes from a woman in her 70s with acute or convalescent COVID-19. The specimen was peripheral blood. The CDR3 loop reads CASSLGRNYGYTF. CDR3 DNA: TGTGCCAGCAGTTTAGGCAGGAACTATGGCTACACCTTC.